These T cell receptor beta chains were read from a single sample in a study of blood T cell repertoires in COVID-19. The table came from immunoSEQ multiplex PCR; TCRdb's copy has only in-frame clones and leaves some out. The sample yields around 220,000 clones, 87% seen once. The source material was peripheral blood. The receptors derive from a man aged 35-49 years with active or convalescent COVID-19. Each CDR3 is given with its conserved first and last residue. The D gene is left open where the match is weak. Clone size is given for some rows only: seen once, a few or many times, or a class if the clone is expanded.

cdr3_nt cdr3_aa d_call clone_size cdr3_length j_call v_call
TGCGCCAGCAGCCAAGAGATAGCATCCGGGACCGGGGAGCTGTTTTTT CASSQEIASGTGELFF . . 16 TRBJ2-2 TRBV4-1
TGTGCCAGCAGTTCGTCTAGGGGAGGAGCAGATACGCAGTATTTT CASSSSRGGADTQYF . . 15 TRBJ2-3 TRBV28
TGCAGCGTTGCCCTACAGGGGGCGCGAAATCAGCCCCAGCATTTT CSVALQGARNQPQHF TRBD1 . 15 TRBJ1-5 TRBV29-1
TGTGCCAGTAGTACATATACAGGGTCTGAAGCTTTCTTT CASSTYTGSEAFF . . 13 TRBJ1-1 TRBV19
TGTGCCAGCAGCTGGACAGGGGACTCCTACGAGCAGTACTTC CASSWTGDSYEQYF TRBD1 . 14 TRBJ2-7 TRBV5-8
TGTGCCAGCAGCCCCGACCAAGAGACCCAGTACTTC CASSPDQETQYF . . 12 TRBJ2-5 TRBV7-3
TGTGCCAGCAGCTTGGGACTAGCCGATAATTACAATGAGCAGTTCTTC CASSLGLADNYNEQFF TRBD2 once 16 TRBJ2-1 TRBV11-3
TGTGCCAGCAGCCTGGCACAGATCTACGCCGGGGAGCTGTTTTTT CASSLAQIYAGELFF . . 15 TRBJ2-2 TRBV14
TGTGCCAGCTCCCCCGACTACAGTCGTGCCGGGGAGCTGTTTTTT CASSPDYSRAGELFF . few 15 TRBJ2-2 TRBV18
TGTGCCAGCAGCCAAACACAGGGGATTCTACCCCTCCACTTT CASSQTQGILPLHF TRBD1 . 14 TRBJ1-6 TRBV3-1/TRBV3-2
TGTGCCAGCAGCCCCATCCAGGGAACCGGGGAGCTGTTTTTT CASSPIQGTGELFF . . 14 TRBJ2-2 TRBV13
TGTGCCACCAGTGATCCATTACAGGGGAGGCGAGAGACCCAGTACTTC CATSDPLQGRRETQYF . . 16 TRBJ2-5 TRBV24-1
TGTGCCAGCAGTTTCGGGACAGGGTTCAATGAGCAGTTCTTC CASSFGTGFNEQFF TRBD1 . 14 TRBJ2-1 TRBV27